Included here is one TCR beta chain sequence, with context. This sample is part of a study of cytomegalovirus exposure and HLA in healthy donors. Between the trimmed V and J ends, which lost 0 bases and 8 bases, there was a span of 10 bases. CDR3 size: 13 residues. CDR1 is PRHDT and CDR2 is FYEKMQ in the germline V gene (reference sequence). PCR used 60 Vbeta primers and 13 Jbeta primers. Source study methods: The count from a later analysis was tens of millions of unique TCR beta chains, about 9.9 million of them shared. TCRdb's copy holds only in-frame clones and misses some; the assay was immunoSEQ multiplex PCR. V and J calls and clone size are copied from that table; D and trimming were computed from the DNA. Of around 100,000 clones listed, roughly 73% are singletons.

This TCR was recovered from a man aged 35-49 years in good health and CMV-seronegative. The chain uses TRBV13 and TRBJ1-2; D gene ambiguous. The material sequenced was PBMCs. The CDR3, as DNA: TGTGCCAGCAGCTTAGGTTACTCGTCCGGCTACACCTTC. It encodes CASSLGYSSGYTF.